Sequencing of this T cell receptor beta chain was carried out in a study of shared clonotypes between healthy human individuals. Study-wide findings and caveats: Donor clonotype sharing was expected to depend on sequencing depth.

Note on this clone: Its antigen remains unknown.

CD4+ cells underwent separation, giving CD45RA+ naive and CD45RA-negative memory subsets. Profiling relied on immunoSEQ multiplex PCR, and the TCRdb table lists in-frame clones only, not all of them. Here the sample spans about 2.4 million clones, roughly 93% being singletons. Sample: naive CD4+ T cells from PBMCs. Subset of the sample: CD45RA+ positively selected. The receptor comes from a man aged 18 to 30 in good health. Some clones in this sample may be carry-over from other donors' samples.

As DNA, the CDR3 is TGTGCCAGTAAGAACAGGGCTCAAGAGACCCAGTACTTC. As protein: CASKNRAQETQYF. The V gene is TRBV19, the J gene TRBJ2-5; maybe TRBD1 (6 bases). V was clipped by 7 bases and J by 2 bases, with 11 bases between them. CDR3 length equals 13 residues. Germline CDR1 LNHDA, CDR2 SQIVND (reference sequence).